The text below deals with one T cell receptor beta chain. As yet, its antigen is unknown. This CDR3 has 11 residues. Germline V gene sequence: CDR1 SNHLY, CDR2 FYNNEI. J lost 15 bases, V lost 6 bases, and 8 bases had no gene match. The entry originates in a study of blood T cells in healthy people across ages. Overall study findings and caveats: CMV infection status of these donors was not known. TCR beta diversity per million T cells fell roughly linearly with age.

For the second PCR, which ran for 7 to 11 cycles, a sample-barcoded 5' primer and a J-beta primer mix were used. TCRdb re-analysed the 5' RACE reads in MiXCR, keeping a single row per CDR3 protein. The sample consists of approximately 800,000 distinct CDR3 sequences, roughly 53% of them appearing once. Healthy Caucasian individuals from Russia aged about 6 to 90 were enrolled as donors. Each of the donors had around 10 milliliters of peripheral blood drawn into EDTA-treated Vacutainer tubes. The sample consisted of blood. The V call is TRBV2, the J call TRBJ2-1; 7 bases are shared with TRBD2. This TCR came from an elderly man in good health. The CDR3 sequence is CASRGPGGRFF. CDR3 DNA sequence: TGTGCCAGCAGGGGCCCGGGAGGTAGGTTCTTC.